This T cell receptor (beta chain) was recorded in a study of early T cells in non-severe SARS-CoV-2 infection. Unique molecular identifiers were attached to individual cDNA molecules. One entry per CDR3 protein, called by TCRdb with MiXCR from the 5' RACE reads. The table shows roughly 75,000 distinct CDR3 sequences, with approximately 9.1% occurring only once. Broader study findings: In VDJdb matching, anti-spike CD8 responses were favored while private and CD4 specificities went missing.

For this clonotype: Its antigen remains unidentified.

Germline loops: CDR1 MDHEN, CDR2 SYDVKM. The V and J ends lost 5 bases and 7 bases respectively, with 12 bases between them. The CDR3 is 13 amino acids. This TCR came from an adult who was a healthcare worker with PCR-confirmed SARS-CoV-2 infection or an uninfected control (not recorded which). The genes are TRBV28 and TRBJ1-5; TRBD1 might be the D (5 bases). Sequencing used whole blood. This CDR3 reads CASSRGAGQPQHF. The CDR3 DNA reads TGTGCCAGCAGTAGGGGCGCGGGGCAGCCCCAGCATTTT.